The clone carrying this T cell receptor beta chain came up many times. The template used for profiling TCR beta VDJ and CDR3 was genomic DNA. Using its own MiXCR run on the reads, TCRdb lists one record per CDR3 protein. The sample includes 400,000 to 600,000 distinct CDR3 sequences, about a third of them seen just once. Patients chosen for sequencing had CD8+CD57+ cells that had expanded, as shown by flow cytometry. The sample is drawn from a study of CD8+CD57+ T cells in acquired aplastic anemia. The CDR3 is 15 amino acids. Germline V lookup: CDR1 SGHAT, CDR2 FQNNGV. The V and J ends lost 0 bases and 10 bases, in that order; junction bases with no gene match: 7.

The genes are TRBV11-2 and TRBJ2-1; 9 nucleotides match TRBD2. The receptor's source is a human donor with aplastic anemia. Input material: sorted CD4+, CD8+, or CD8+CD57+ T cells (not recorded which) from PBMCs. The CDR3 nucleotides are TGTGCCAGCAGCTTAGACCTAGCGGGGCTTAGGGAGCAGTTCTTC. The encoded protein is CASSLDLAGLREQFF.